This T cell receptor beta chain was identified in a study of T cell responses to AZD1222 COVID-19 vaccine. About this clone itself: What it binds is unknown.

Profiled with immunoSEQ multiplex PCR; TCRdb holds only in-frame clones, not every one. This table has 140,000 or so clones, 70% to 90% appearing once. V lost 5 bases to trimming and J lost 8 bases; unmatched junction nucleotides: 16. The germline V gene encodes CDR1 SGHTA and CDR2 FQGNSA. This CDR3 spans 16 amino acids. Notes on the study in general: Clonal diversity was possibly underestimated; the donors were predominantly white British and more often female. At 160-218 and 743-854, vaccine-associated CD4 TCRs were dominant, and they spanned spike. Baseline serology detected seropositivity in only five or six AZD1222 recipients. No day 14 peak samples; only post-peak repertoires were characterized.

This chain uses TRBV7-2 with TRBJ1-2; 8 bases are shared with TRBD1. The sequence was collected from an adult who received the MenACWY meningococcal vaccine as a control. The sample here was peripheral blood, taken 28 days after the second dose of the MenACWY control vaccine. Here the CDR3 DNA reads TGTGCCAGCAGCCTCGCCAGCGCCCGGACAGGGAAAGGCTACACCTTC. Translation: CASSLASARTGKGYTF.